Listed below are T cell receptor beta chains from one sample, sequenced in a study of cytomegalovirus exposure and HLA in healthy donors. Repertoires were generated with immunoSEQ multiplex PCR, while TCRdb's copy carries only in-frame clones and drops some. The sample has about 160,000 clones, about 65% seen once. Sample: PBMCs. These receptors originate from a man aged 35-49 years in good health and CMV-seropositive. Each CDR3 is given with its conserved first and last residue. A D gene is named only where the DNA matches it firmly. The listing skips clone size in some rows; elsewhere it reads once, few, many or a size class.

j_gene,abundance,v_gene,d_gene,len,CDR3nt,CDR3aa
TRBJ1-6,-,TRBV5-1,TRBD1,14,TGCGCCAGCACTGAGGGGGCGATGAATTCACCCCTCCACTTT,CASTEGAMNSPLHF
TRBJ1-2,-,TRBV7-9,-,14,TGTGCCAGCAGCCCAGGGGAGGGGAACTATGGCTACACCTTC,CASSPGEGNYGYTF
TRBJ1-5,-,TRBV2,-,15,TGTGCCAGCAGTGCGGACCCTAGGGGGAATCAGCCCCAGCATTTT,CASSADPRGNQPQHF
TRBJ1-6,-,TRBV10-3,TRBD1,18,TGTGCCATCAGTGAGGTCTCCCCCCGGACAGGGAGGAATTCACCCCTCCACTTT,CAISEVSPRTGRNSPLHF
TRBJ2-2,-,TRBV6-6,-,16,TGTGCCAGCAGTTCCCCCAGGGTAGTGAACACCGGGGAGCTGTTTTTT,CASSSPRVVNTGELFF
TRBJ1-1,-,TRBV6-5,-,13,TGTGCCAGCAGTTACGAGGAGCACACTGAAGCTTTCTTT,CASSYEEHTEAFF
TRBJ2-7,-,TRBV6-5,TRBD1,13,TGTGCCAGCAGGAGACAGGGAAACTACGAGCAGTACTTC,CASRRQGNYEQYF
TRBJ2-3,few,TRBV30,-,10,TGTGCCTGCATCTCTAACACGCAGTATTTT,CACISNTQYF
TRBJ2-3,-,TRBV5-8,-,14,TGTGCCAGCAGCAACTTCAGGGAAGCAGATACGCAGTATTTT,CASSNFREADTQYF
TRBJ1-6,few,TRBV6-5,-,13,TGTGCCAGCAGTCCCCACAGAAATTCACCCCTCCACTTT,CASSPHRNSPLHF
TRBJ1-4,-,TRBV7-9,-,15,TGTTCCAGCAGCACTTACAGGGTAACTAATGAAAAACTGTTTTTT,CSSSTYRVTNEKLFF
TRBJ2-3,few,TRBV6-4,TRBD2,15,TGTGCCAGCAGTGACACAGCGGGGGGGACAGATACGCAGTATTTT,CASSDTAGGTDTQYF
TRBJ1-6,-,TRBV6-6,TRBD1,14,TGTGCCAGCAGGACCGGGACAGGGCCATCACCCCTCCACTTT,CASRTGTGPSPLHF
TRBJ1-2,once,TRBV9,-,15,TGTGCCAGCAGCTCCTGGACTCGGGGTGACTATGGCTACACCTTC,CASSSWTRGDYGYTF
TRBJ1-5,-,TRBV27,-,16,TGTGCCAGCAGTTTGTCAGCGGGACGGGGCAATCAGCCCCAGCATTTT,CASSLSAGRGNQPQHF
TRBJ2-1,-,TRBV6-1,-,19,TGTGCCAGCAGTGTGAGTACAGGTCCTTCCCGCAGCTCCTACAATGAGCAGTTCTTC,CASSVSTGPSRSSYNEQFF
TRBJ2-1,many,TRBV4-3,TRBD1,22,TGCGCCAGCAGCCAAGACTTACTCGACAGGGGGCCTGGGGGAGGCTCCTACAATGAGCAGTTCTTC,CASSQDLLDRGPGGGSYNEQFF
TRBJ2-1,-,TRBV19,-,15,TGTGCCAGTACTCGTAGCGGCAGTGCCTACAATGAGCAGTTCTTC,CASTRSGSAYNEQFF
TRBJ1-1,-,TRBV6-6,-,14,TGTGCCAGCAGTGACTACAGGTTACCAATAAAGGCTTTCTTT,CASSDYRLPIKAFF
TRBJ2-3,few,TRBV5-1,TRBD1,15,TGCGCCAGCAGCTTGGGGGACAGGAACACAGATACGCAGTATTTT,CASSLGDRNTDTQYF
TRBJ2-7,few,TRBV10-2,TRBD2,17,TGCGCCAGCAGTGAGATCCCCGGTAATAGCGGGGGCCCCGAGCAGTACTTC,CASSEIPGNSGGPEQYF
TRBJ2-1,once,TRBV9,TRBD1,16,TGTGCCAGCAGCGTAGGGACAGGGGGCATAGACAATGAGCAGTTCTTC,CASSVGTGGIDNEQFF
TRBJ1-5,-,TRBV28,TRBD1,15,TGTGCCAGCAGCTTCTTGACAGGGAGAGGACAGCCCCAGCATTTT,CASSFLTGRGQPQHF
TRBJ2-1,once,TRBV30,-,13,TGTGCCTGGACCCTGGACAGTTACAATGAGCAGTTCTTC,CAWTLDSYNEQFF
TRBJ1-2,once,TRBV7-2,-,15,TGTGCCAGCAGCCCAGGGCCTCAGGGGATATATGGCTACACCTTC,CASSPGPQGIYGYTF
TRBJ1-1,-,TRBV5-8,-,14,TGTGCCAGCAGACCCCTGCCAGGAAGCGGTGAAGCTTTCTTT,CASRPLPGSGEAFF
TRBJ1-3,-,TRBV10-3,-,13,TGTGCCATCAACCCCAGCTCTGGAAACACCATATATTTT,CAINPSSGNTIYF
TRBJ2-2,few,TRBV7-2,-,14,TGTGCCAGCAGCCTGACAGGGAACACCGGGGAGCTGTTTTTT,CASSLTGNTGELFF
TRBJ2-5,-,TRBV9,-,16,TGTGCCAGCAGCGTAGGACGGCGGGGGCGTAAAGAGACCCAGTACTTC,CASSVGRRGRKETQYF
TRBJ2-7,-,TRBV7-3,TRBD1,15,TGTGCCAGCAGCCCCAAGGGTCAGGGGGCAAACGAGCAGTACTTC,CASSPKGQGANEQYF
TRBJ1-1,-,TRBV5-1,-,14,TGCGCCAGCAGCTTGGCCCCAGGGGATGGTGAAGCTTTCTTT,CASSLAPGDGEAFF
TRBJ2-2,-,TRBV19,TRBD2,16,TGTGCCAGTAGTATATTCGGCGGGGGGGTCCCCGGGGAGCTGTTTTTT,CASSIFGGGVPGELFF
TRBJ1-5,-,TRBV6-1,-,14,TGTGCCAGCAGTGAACCTAATAGCAATCAGCCCCAGCATTTT,CASSEPNSNQPQHF
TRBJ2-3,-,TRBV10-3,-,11,TGTGCCGGGGGGGCCCCACATACGCAGTATTTT,CAGGAPHTQYF
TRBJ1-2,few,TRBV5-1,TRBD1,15,TGCGCCAGCAGCCCGGAGGGGGCCAGCCATTATGGCTACACCTTC,CASSPEGASHYGYTF
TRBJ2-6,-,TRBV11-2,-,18,TGTGCCAGCAGCTTCAAAACAGGGAAAGCCTCTGGGGCCAACGTCCTGACTTTC,CASSFKTGKASGANVLTF
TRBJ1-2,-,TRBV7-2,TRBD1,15,TGTGCCAGCAGCTTTCGGGACAGGGCTAACTATGGCTACACCTTC,CASSFRDRANYGYTF
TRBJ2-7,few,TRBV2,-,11,TGTGCCAGCGGGGGAGGCTACGAGCAGTACTTC,CASGGGYEQYF
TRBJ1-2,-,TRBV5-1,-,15,TGCGCCAGCAGCTCCCGGTCGGGGGGCGGCTATGGCTACACCTTC,CASSSRSGGGYGYTF
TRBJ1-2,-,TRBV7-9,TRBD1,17,TGTGCCAGCAGCTTGCCGGGACAGGGGGCGAGGGTGAATGGCTACACCTTC,CASSLPGQGARVNGYTF
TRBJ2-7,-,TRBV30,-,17,TGTGCCTGGAGTACTAGGGGAGGTGGTTATTCCCTTTACGAGCAGTACTTC,CAWSTRGGGYSLYEQYF
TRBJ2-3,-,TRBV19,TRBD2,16,TGTGCCAGTAGTGTAGGACTAGCGCCTATGACAGATACGCAGTATTTT,CASSVGLAPMTDTQYF
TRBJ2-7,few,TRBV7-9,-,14,TGTGCCAGCAGCTTAGGGCGGCACGAAGTCGAGCAGTACTTC,CASSLGRHEVEQYF
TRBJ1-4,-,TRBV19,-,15,TGTGCCACGGATCTACAGGGCTCGTCTAATGAAAAACTGTTTTTT,CATDLQGSSNEKLFF
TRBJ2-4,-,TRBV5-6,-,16,TGTGCCAGCAGCTTGAGTGGAGGGGTGGCCAAAAACATTCAGTACTTC,CASSLSGGVAKNIQYF
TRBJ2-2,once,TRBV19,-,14,TGTGCCAGTAGTAGCTCCCGAGGAGCCGGGGAGCTGTTTTTT,CASSSSRGAGELFF
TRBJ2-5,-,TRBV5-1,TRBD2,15,TGCGCCAGCAGCTTGGTGGCTAGCGGGAAAGAGACCCAGTACTTC,CASSLVASGKETQYF
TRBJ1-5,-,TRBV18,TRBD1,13,TGTGCCAGCTCACGACAGGGTGGGCAGCCCCAGCATTTT,CASSRQGGQPQHF
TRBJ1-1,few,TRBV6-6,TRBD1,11,TGTGCCAGCAGACAGGGGATTGAAGCTTTCTTT,CASRQGIEAFF
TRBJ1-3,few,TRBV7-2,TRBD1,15,TGTGCCAGCAGATTTGAGGGGGCGCACGGAAACACCATATATTTT,CASRFEGAHGNTIYF